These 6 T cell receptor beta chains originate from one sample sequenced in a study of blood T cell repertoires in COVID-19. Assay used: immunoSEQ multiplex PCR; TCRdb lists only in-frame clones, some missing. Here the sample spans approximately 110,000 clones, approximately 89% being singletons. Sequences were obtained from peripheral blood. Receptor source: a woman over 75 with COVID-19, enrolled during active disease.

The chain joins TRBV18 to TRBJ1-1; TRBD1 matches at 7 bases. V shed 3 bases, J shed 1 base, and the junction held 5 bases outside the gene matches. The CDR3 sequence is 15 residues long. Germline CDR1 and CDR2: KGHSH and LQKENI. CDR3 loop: CASSPSGQPNTEAFF. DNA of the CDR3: TGTGCCAGCTCACCTTCGGGACAGCCGAACACTGAAGCTTTCTTT.

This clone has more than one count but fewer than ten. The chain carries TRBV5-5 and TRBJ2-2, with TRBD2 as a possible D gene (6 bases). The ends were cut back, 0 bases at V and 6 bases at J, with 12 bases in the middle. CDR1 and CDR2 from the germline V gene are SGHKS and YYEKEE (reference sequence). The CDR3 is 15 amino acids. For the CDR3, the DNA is TGTGCCAGCAGCTTGGTTCAGGGAGGCGCCGGGGAGCTGTTTTTT. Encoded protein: CASSLVQGGAGELFF. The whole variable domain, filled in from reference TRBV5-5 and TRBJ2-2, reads DAGVTQSPTHLIKTRGQQVTLRCSPISGHKSVSWYQQVLGQGPQFIFQYYEKEERGRGNFPDRFSARQFPNYSSELNVNALLLGDSALYLCASSLVQGGAGELFFGEGSRLTVL.

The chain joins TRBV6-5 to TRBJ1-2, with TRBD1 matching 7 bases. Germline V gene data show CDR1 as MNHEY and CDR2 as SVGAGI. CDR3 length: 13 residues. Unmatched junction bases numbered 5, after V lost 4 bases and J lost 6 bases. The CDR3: CASSWDRPNGYTF. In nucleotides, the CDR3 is TGTGCCAGCAGTTGGGACAGACCTAATGGCTACACCTTC.

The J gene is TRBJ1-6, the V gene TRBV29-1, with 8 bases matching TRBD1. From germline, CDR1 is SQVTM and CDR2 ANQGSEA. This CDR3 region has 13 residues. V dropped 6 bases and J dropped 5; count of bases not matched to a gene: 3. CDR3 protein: CSVGTGDNSPLHF. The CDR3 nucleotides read TGCAGCGTCGGGACAGGAGATAATTCACCCCTCCACTTT.

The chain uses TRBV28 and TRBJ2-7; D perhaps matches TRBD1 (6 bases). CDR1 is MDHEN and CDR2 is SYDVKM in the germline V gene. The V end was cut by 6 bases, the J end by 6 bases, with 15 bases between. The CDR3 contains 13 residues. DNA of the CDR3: TGTGCCAGCAGACAGGGTATAGATGGCGAGCAGTACTTC. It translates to CASRQGIDGEQYF.

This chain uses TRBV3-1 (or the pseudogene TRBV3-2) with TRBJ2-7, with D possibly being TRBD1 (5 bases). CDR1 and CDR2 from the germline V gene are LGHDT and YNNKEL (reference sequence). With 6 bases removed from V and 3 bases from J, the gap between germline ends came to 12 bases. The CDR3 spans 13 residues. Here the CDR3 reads CASRPPGLYEQYF. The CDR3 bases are TGTGCCAGCAGACCTCCAGGGCTCTACGAGCAGTACTTC.